The sequence of this T cell receptor (beta chain) was determined in a study of shared clonotypes between healthy human individuals. Findings of the study overall: The sharing of 4% to 5.5% of naive CD4 clonotypes was seen across a few donors.

This clone showed up just once. Its specificity is unknown. Evenly divided among several immunoSEQ plates was the genomic DNA of each subset. Data came from immunoSEQ multiplex PCR; TCRdb stores just in-frame clones and leaves some out. Here the sample spans 2 million to 2.5 million clones, roughly 92% being singletons. Trimming at V came to 2 bases and at J to 8 bases, leaving 10 bases not matched to a gene. CDR1 MNHNS and CDR2 SASEGT come from the germline V gene. This CDR3 has 16 residues. The rearrangement links TRBV6-1 to TRBJ2-1; 9 positions match TRBD2. This TCR derives from a man aged 18 to 29 in good health. Some clones in this sample may be carry-over from other donors' samples. Specimen: naive CD4+ T cells from PBMCs. Indicated subset: CD45RA+ positively selected. The chain's CDR3 is CASSERVAGDWYEQFF. CDR3 DNA sequence: TGTGCCAGCAGTGAACGGGTAGCGGGAGATTGGTATGAGCAGTTCTTC.